Each of the 6 T cell receptor beta chains below was sequenced from the same sample in a study of T cell responses to AZD1222 COVID-19 vaccine. Assay used: immunoSEQ multiplex PCR; TCRdb lists only in-frame clones, some missing. The sample gives about 100,000 clones, around nine tenths of which show up once; about a sixth is in the top ten. The starting material was peripheral blood, obtained on day 0 of AZD1222 vaccination. Source of these receptors: an adult in good health.

The chain couples TRBV11-2 to TRBJ2-3; 8 bases are a match to TRBD2. With 3 bases clipped from V and 5 bases from J, the junction kept 7 bases outside the gene matches. The germline V gene has CDR1 SGHAT and CDR2 FQNNGV. This CDR3 is built from 15 residues. CDR3 in DNA: TGTGCCAGCAGCTTTAGCGGGACGAGGGGAGATACGCAGTATTTT. It translates to CASSFSGTRGDTQYF. Based on the CDR3 plus reference TRBV11-2 and TRBJ2-3, the full variable domain is EAGVAQSPRYKIIEKRQSVAFWCNPISGHATLYWYQQILGQGPKLLIQFQNNGVVDDSQLPKDRFSAERLKGVDSTLKIQPAKLEDSAVYLCASSFSGTRGDTQYFGPGTRLTVL.

This clone was counted once. The chain has TRBV2 and TRBJ2-1; D may be TRBD2 (7 bases). The CDR3 contains 13 residues. The V gene's germline CDR1 is SNHLY and CDR2 FYNNEI. Trimming left V 6 bases short and J 7 bases short, with 13 bases between. CDR3 residues: CASRGAGGNEQFF. The CDR3 region has the DNA TGTGCCAGCAGGGGGGCCGGGGGGAATGAGCAGTTCTTC. Supplemented by reference TRBV2 and TRBJ2-1, the full variable domain reads EPEVTQTPSHQVTQMGQEVILRCVPISNHLYFYWYRQILGQKVEFLVSFYNNEISEKSEIFDDQFSVERPDGSNFTLKIRSTKLEDSAMYFCASRGAGGNEQFFGPGTRLTVL.

The chain joins TRBV7-2 to TRBJ2-7; 7 bases are shared with TRBD2. CDR3 size: 16 residues. The germline V gene has CDR1 SGHTA and CDR2 FQGNSA. Germline trimming cut 5 bases from V and 4 bases from J; bases unmatched to any gene: 14. This CDR3 is CASSLRYEGGPYEQYF. As DNA, the CDR3 is TGTGCCAGCAGCCTGAGGTATGAGGGAGGGCCTTACGAGCAGTACTTC.

This sequence joins TRBV6-5 and TRBJ1-6; no clear D. This CDR3 comprises 14 residues. Germline V gives CDR1 MNHEY, CDR2 SVGAGI. Trimming took off 6 bases at V and 8 bases at J, with 14 bases between the two ends. Written as DNA, the CDR3 is TGTGCCAGCAGGCTCGGGAGGGCGCATTCACCCCTCCACTTT. Amino acid sequence: CASRLGRAHSPLHF.

The chain recombines TRBV2 with TRBJ1-5; D remains ambiguous. Germline lookup yields CDR1 SNHLY and CDR2 FYNNEI. Deletions cut 4 bases from V and 9 bases from J, with 13 bases between. CDR3 length: 13 residues. CDR3 nucleotide sequence: TGTGCCAGCAGTGTCTCGTGGGAGGCGCCCCAGCATTTT. This codes for CASSVSWEAPQHF.

The chain employs TRBV19 and TRBJ1-1; D not certain. Deletions cut 4 bases from V and 2 bases from J, with 8 bases between. Germline CDR1 reads LNHDA; CDR2 reads SQIVND (reference sequence). This CDR3 has 13 amino acids. The CDR3 DNA reads TGTGCCAGTAGTAAGGGAAAAAACACTGAAGCTTTCTTT. As protein: CASSKGKNTEAFF.